A single sample gave rise to the 7 T cell receptor beta chains below, sequenced in a study of T cells in Graves' hyperthyroidism and ophthalmopathy. TCR beta CDR3 sequences were amplified from RNA transcripts. During a first-round RT-PCR of the TCR CDR3, the HTBI primer set was used. TCRdb passed the multiplex PCR reads through MiXCR, listing each CDR3 protein once. The table shows a few hundred thousand distinct CDR3 sequences, with approximately 15% occurring only once. The material sequenced was blood. These TCRs come from a woman aged 25 to 45 with Graves' hyperthyroidism.

A note on this clonotype: This may be a read error, as it is one base from a much larger clone. The chain carries TRBV20-1 and TRBJ2-5; TRBD2 aligns across 7 bases. Germline V gene sequence: CDR1 DFQATT, CDR2 SNEGSKA (reference sequence). The CDR3 spans 15 residues. J gave up 7 bases and V 0 bases, and 11 bases lay outside the gene matches. The CDR3 coding sequence is TGCAGTGCTAGAGATCTCGGGGGGACCAGAGGGACCCAGTACTTC. Translating gives CSARDLGGTRGTQYF.

The genes are TRBV5-1 and TRBJ2-1; no firm D call. V lost 4 bases and J 11 bases, leaving 13 bases between the germline ends. The CDR3 has 12 residues. CDR1 SGHRS and CDR2 YFSETQ come from the germline V gene. CDR3 in amino acids: CASSLPSVQQFF. CDR3 in DNA: TGCGCCAGCAGCCTCCCTTCTGTCCAGCAGTTCTTC.

The chain uses TRBV7-2 and TRBJ2-2, with TRBD2 matching over 7 bases. Looked up from germline, CDR1 is SGHTA and CDR2 is FQGNSA. The length of the CDR3 is 17 residues. Unmatched junction bases numbered 16, after V lost 5 bases and J lost 7 bases. The CDR3 here is CASSDSSGGGAFGELFF. The CDR3, as DNA: TGTGCCAGCAGCGATTCTAGTGGGGGGGGAGCTTTCGGGGAGCTGTTTTTT. Combining the CDR3 with reference TRBV7-2 and TRBJ2-2 gives the whole variable domain GAGVSQSPSNKVTEKGKDVELRCDPISGHTALYWYRQSLGQGLEFLIYFQGNSAPDKSGLPSDRFSAERTGGSVSTLTIQRTQQEDSAVYLCASSDSSGGGAFGELFFGEGSRLTVL.

This clonotype was seen at least ten times. The genes are TRBV30 and TRBJ2-1; TRBD2 agrees at 7 bases. The CDR3 totals 16 residues. Trimming at V came to 2 bases and at J to 0 bases, leaving 7 bases not matched to a gene. Germline assignment: CDR1 GTSNPN and CDR2 SVGIG (reference sequence). DNA for the CDR3: TGTGCCTGGAGTAAGTCTAGCGGAGTCTCCTACAATGAGCAGTTCTTC. Protein: CAWSKSSGVSYNEQFF.

This clonotype was picked up many times. This sequence joins TRBV7-9 and TRBJ2-5; 8 bases are a match to TRBD2. CDR3 length: 14 amino acids. Germline V gene lookup returns CDR1 SEHNR and CDR2 FQNEAQ (reference sequence). J was trimmed by 5 bases and V by 4 bases; bases with no gene match: 6. For the CDR3, the DNA is TGTGCCAGCAGCTCCGGGAGGGCCGGTGAGACCCAGTACTTC. It is translated as CASSSGRAGETQYF.

This chain links TRBV7-9 with TRBJ2-7; 7 bases agree with TRBD1. CDR3 length: 15 residues. V lost 5 bases, J lost 1 base, and 8 bases stayed unmatched. Germline lookup yields CDR1 SEHNR and CDR2 FQNEAQ (reference sequence). The CDR3 DNA sequence: TGTGCCAGCAGCGATGGACAGGCTTCATCCTACGAGCAGTACTTC. Its protein product is CASSDGQASSYEQYF. The full variable domain, rest sourced from reference TRBV7-9 and TRBJ2-7, is DTGVSQNPRHKITKRGQNVTFRCDPISEHNRLYWYRQTLGQGPEFLTYFQNEAQLEKSRLLSDRFSAERPKGSFSTLEIQRTEQGDSAMYLCASSDGQASSYEQYFGPGTRLTVT.

There are many counts of this clonotype. This chain connects TRBV20-1 to TRBJ1-6; D gene unclear. The CDR3 extends over 16 amino acids. The germline gives CDR1 DFQATT, CDR2 SNEGSKA (reference sequence). The V and J ends lost 0 bases and 0 bases respectively, with 9 bases between them. The CDR3 DNA sequence: TGCAGTGCTAGAGATCTGGGCACCTCCTATAATTCACCCCTCCACTTT. Its protein is CSARDLGTSYNSPLHF.